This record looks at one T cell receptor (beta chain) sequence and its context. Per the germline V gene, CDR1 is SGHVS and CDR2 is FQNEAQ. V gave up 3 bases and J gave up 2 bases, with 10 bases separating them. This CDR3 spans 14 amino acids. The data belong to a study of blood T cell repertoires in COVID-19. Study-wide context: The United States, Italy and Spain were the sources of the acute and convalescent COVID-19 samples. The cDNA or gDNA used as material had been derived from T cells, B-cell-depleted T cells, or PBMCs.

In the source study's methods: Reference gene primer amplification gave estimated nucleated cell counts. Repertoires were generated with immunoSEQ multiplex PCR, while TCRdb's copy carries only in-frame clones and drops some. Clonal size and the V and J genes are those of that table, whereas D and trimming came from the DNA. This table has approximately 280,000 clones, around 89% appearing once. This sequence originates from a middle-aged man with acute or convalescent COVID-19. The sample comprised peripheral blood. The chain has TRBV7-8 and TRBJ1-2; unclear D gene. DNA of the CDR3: TGTGCCAGCAGCTTCGCGGGAGACAACTATGGCTACACCTTC. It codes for CASSFAGDNYGYTF.